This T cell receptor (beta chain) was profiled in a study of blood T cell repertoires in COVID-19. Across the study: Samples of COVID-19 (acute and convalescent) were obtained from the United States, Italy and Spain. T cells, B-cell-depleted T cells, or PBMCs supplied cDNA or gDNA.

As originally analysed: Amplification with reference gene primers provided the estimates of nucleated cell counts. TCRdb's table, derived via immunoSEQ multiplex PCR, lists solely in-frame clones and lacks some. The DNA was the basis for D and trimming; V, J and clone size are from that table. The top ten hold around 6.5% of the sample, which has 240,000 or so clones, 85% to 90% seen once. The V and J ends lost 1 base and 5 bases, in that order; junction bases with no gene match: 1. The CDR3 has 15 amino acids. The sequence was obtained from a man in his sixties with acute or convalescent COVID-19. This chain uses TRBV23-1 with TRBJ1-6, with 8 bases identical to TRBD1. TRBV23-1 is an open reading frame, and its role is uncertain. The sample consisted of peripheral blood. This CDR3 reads CASSQWGQDNSPLHF. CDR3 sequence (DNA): TGCGCCAGCAGTCAATGGGGACAGGATAATTCACCCCTCCACTTT.